This TCR beta chain was identified in a study of T cell changes during pregnancy in multiple sclerosis. Sequencing used immunoSEQ multiplex PCR; TCRdb keeps in-frame clones, though not all of them. The sample gives some 60,000 clones, 93% of which show up once; approximately 2% is in the top ten. This receptor was obtained from a female donor with multiple sclerosis, enrolled in a pregnancy study. The sample in question was peripheral blood, obtained after pregnancy.

This CDR3 is CASSGPGDPWEQYF. The CDR3 DNA sequence: TGTGCCAGCAGCGGTCCAGGGGATCCCTGGGAGCAGTACTTC. This sequence joins TRBV7-9 and TRBJ2-7, with a possible D match to TRBD1 (6 bases). V gave up 5 bases and J gave up 7 bases, with 18 bases separating them. The CDR3 runs 14 residues. The germline CDR1 and CDR2 sequences are SEHNR and FQNEAQ (reference sequence).